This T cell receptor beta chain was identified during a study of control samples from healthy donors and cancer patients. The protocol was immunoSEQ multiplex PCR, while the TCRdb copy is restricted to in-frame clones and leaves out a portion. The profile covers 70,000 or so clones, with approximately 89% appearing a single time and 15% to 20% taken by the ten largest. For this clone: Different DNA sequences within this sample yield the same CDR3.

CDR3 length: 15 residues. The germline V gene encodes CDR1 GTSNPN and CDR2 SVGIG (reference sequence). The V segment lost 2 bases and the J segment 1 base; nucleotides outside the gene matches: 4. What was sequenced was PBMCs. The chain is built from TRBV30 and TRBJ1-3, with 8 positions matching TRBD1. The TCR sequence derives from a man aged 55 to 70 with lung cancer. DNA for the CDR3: TGTGCCTGGAGTTTAACAGGGGGTTCTGGAAACACCATATATTTT. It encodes CAWSLTGGSGNTIYF.